This T cell receptor (beta chain) was captured by sequencing in a study of T cells in Graves' hyperthyroidism and ophthalmopathy. The table lists this clonotype with many counts. Its antigen is still unknown. Inclusion characteristics of ophthalmopathy patients comprised a Clinical Activity Score of at least 3, a NOSPECS grade of at least 4, and duration under 3 months. Uncontrolled infection, other autoimmune disease, pregnancy or lactation disqualified patients from enrolment. The diagnostic basis comprised clinical symptoms, serum thyroxine and TRAb, thyroid ultrasound and orbital computed tomography. Amplification yielded TCR beta CDR3 regions, with RNA transcripts as the source. During a first-round RT-PCR of the TCR CDR3, the HTBI primer set was used. Each CDR3 protein gets one entry after TCRdb re-called the multiplex PCR reads with MiXCR. The table lists fewer than 550,000 distinct CDR3 sequences, approximately 25% of them singletons, with about 11% in the top ten.

Notes on the study in general: Ophthalmopathy and stable hyperthyroidism were told apart by a 13 V-J model.

Sequenced sample: blood. The clonotype was recovered from a woman aged 25-40 years with Graves' ophthalmopathy.

Here the CDR3 reads CASSDPRAGHGYTF. DNA of the CDR3: TGTGCCAGCAGTGACCCGAGGGCAGGGCATGGCTACACCTTC. The chain carries TRBV12-3 or TRBV12-4 and TRBJ1-2; D might be TRBD1 (5 bases). The CDR3 totals 14 residues. V was pared by 5 bases and J by 6 bases, with 16 bases between.